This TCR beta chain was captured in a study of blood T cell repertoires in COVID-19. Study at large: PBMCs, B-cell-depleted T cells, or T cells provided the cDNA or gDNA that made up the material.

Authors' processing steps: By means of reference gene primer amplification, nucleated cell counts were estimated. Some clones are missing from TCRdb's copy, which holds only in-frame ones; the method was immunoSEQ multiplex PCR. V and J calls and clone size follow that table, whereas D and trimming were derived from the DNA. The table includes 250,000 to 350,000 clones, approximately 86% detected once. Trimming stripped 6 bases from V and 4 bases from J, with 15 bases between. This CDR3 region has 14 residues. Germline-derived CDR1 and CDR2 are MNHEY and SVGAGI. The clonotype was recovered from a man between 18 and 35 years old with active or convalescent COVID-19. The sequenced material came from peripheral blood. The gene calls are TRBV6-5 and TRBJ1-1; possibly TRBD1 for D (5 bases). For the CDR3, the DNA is TGTGCCAGCAGGTCCCCAGGGTCATTCACTGAAGCTTTCTTT. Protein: CASRSPGSFTEAFF.